A single sample is the source of the 32 T cell receptor beta chains below, sequenced in a study of T-cell reconstitution after alpha-beta-depleted transplantation in children. Preparation of the TCRbeta library involved a method that used unique molecular identifiers. Using its own MiXCR run on the PCR reads, TCRdb lists one record per CDR3 protein. Of about 110,000 distinct CDR3 sequences detected, 10% appear once; the ten largest clones hold 8%. The input for sequencing was PBMCs from the stem cell graft donor, taken from the stem cell graft. The receptors were sampled from a human donor who donated a stem cell graft to a child with acute lymphoblastic leukemia.

This clonotype was counted ten times or more. The chain joins TRBV18 to TRBJ2-7, with D possibly being TRBD2 (5 bases). The CDR3 contains 14 residues. The germline gives CDR1 KGHSH, CDR2 LQKENI. The V and J ends lost 5 bases and 2 bases respectively, with 13 bases between them. This CDR3 reads CASSSTGKAYEQYF. CDR3 DNA: TGTGCCAGCTCATCAACGGGAAAAGCCTACGAGCAGTACTTC.

This clonotype has at least ten counts. The chain employs TRBV3-1 and TRBJ2-7; a possible D gene is TRBD1 (6 bases). Germline-derived CDR1 and CDR2 are LGHDT and YNNKEL (reference sequence). The CDR3 totals 13 residues. Trimming stripped 0 bases from V and 3 bases from J, with 6 bases between. Here the CDR3 reads CASSQEQGYEQYF. In DNA form, the CDR3 reads TGTGCCAGCAGCCAAGAACAGGGCTACGAGCAGTACTTC.

This clonotype has a count of ten or more. V usage is TRBV20-1 and J usage is TRBJ1-6, with D possibly TRBD1 on 6 matching bases. Germline CDR1 DFQATT, CDR2 SNEGSKA (reference sequence). CDR3 size: 16 residues. Trimming took 5 bases from V and 0 from J, leaving 14 bases between them. For the CDR3, the DNA is TGCAGTGCTGACGACGGGACAATCTCCTATAATTCACCCCTCCACTTT. It specifies CSADDGTISYNSPLHF.

The gene calls are TRBV11-2 and TRBJ2-1, with TRBD2 matching over 9 bases. The V gene's germline CDR1 is SGHAT and CDR2 FQNNGV. The V gene end was trimmed by 1 base and the J gene end by 2 bases; junction bases not matched to a gene: 6. This CDR3 comprises 17 residues. The CDR3 coding sequence is TGTGCCAGCAGCTTAGTCGGAGCTAGCGGGACCTACAATGAGCAGTTCTTC. This translates into CASSLVGASGTYNEQFF.

This clonotype was seen repeatedly, ten times or more. V usage is TRBV5-1 and J usage is TRBJ1-4, with TRBD1 matching over 7 bases. Looked up from germline, CDR1 is SGHRS and CDR2 is YFSETQ. The CDR3 totals 15 residues. V was pared by 6 bases and J by 8 bases, with 13 bases of the junction left unmatched. The CDR3 nucleotides are TGCGCCAGCACCCTGCAGGGGGGAGCCCCCGAAAAACTGTTTTTT. Translation gives CASTLQGGAPEKLFF.

This clonotype was observed at least ten times. A read error may produce the germline difference seen at one junction end. V is TRBV6-6 and J is TRBJ2-7, with D unclear. The CDR3 covers 11 residues. Germline lookup yields CDR1 MNHNY and CDR2 SVGAGI (reference sequence). In DNA form, the CDR3 reads TGTGCCAGCAGCACAACCGGGCCCAGAAGGTTC. This encodes CASSTTGPRRF.

Worth noting for this clonotype: A much larger clone is a single base away; this may be a read error. The CDR3 loop is CAGSIPPGRTYNEQFF. The CDR3 DNA follows: TGCGCCGGCAGCATCCCTCCGGGACGTACTTACAATGAGCAGTTCTTC. The gene calls are TRBV5-1 and TRBJ2-1; D tentatively reads TRBD1 or TRBD2 (5 bases each). Looked up from germline, CDR1 is SGHRS and CDR2 is YFSETQ. The CDR3 contains 16 residues.

This clonotype appeared many times. J is TRBJ2-3 and V is TRBV4-2; 12 nucleotides align to TRBD2. There are 18 residues in the CDR3. The V and J ends lost 0 bases and 6 bases, in that order; junction bases with no gene match: 10. Germline V gene lookup returns CDR1 LGHNA and CDR2 YNFKEQ. CDR3 nucleotide sequence: TGTGCCAGCAGCCAAGATAGGAGGCGGCTAGCGGGAGGGGATACGCAGTATTTT. This sequence encodes CASSQDRRRLAGGDTQYF.

This clonotype was recorded many times. This sequence joins TRBV27 and TRBJ2-4; D is tentatively TRBD1 or TRBD2 (5 bases each). The germline gives CDR1 MNHEY, CDR2 SMNVEV (reference sequence). V dropped 3 bases and J dropped 8 bases, with 8 bases sitting between them. This CDR3 has 12 residues. As DNA, the CDR3 is TGTGCCAGCAGTTTGAGGGGAGACATTCAGTACTTC. This gives the protein CASSLRGDIQYF.

This clonotype was counted at least ten times. The chain employs TRBV5-1 and TRBJ2-7; D might be TRBD1 (6 bases). V dropped 4 bases and J dropped 1 base, with 12 bases sitting between them. Germline CDR1 SGHRS, CDR2 YFSETQ. This CDR3 is 14 amino acids long. CDR3 residues: CASSRTTGSYEQYF. The CDR3 nucleotides read TGCGCCAGCAGCAGGACCACAGGGTCCTACGAGCAGTACTTC.

There are many counts of this clonotype. CDR3: CAISEGTSGDEQYF. The CDR3, as DNA: TGTGCCATCAGTGAGGGGACCTCGGGGGACGAGCAGTACTTC. The V gene is TRBV10-3, the J gene TRBJ2-7, with a weak D call TRBD2 (6 bases). Deletions cut 2 bases from V and 5 bases from J, with 13 bases between. From germline, CDR1 is ENHRY and CDR2 SYGVKD. This CDR3 has 14 amino acids.

This clonotype showed up many times. The chain uses TRBV20-1 and TRBJ2-7; possibly TRBD2 for D (6 bases). V was cut by 5 bases and J by 2 bases, with 10 bases left in between. The CDR3 covers 12 residues. CDR1 and CDR2 from the germline V gene are DFQATT and SNEGSKA (reference sequence). This CDR3 reads CSAGGAPYEQYF. The CDR3 DNA reads TGCAGTGCTGGAGGGGCTCCCTACGAGCAGTACTTC.

This clonotype has a count of ten or more. V and J are TRBV12-3 or TRBV12-4 and TRBJ1-2; 7 nucleotides line up with TRBD1. V shed 2 bases and J 4 bases; nucleotides not matched to a gene: 1. CDR3 size: 13 residues. Here the CDR3 DNA reads TGTGCCAGCAGTTTAAGGGGGCTCTATGGCTACACCTTC. Translating gives CASSLRGLYGYTF.

V is TRBV21-1 and J is TRBJ2-3; the table gives TRBD2 as D, unverified against the DNA. TRBV21-1 is described as a pseudogene. This CDR3 has 22 amino acids. The DNA of the CDR3 is TGTGCCAGCAGCAAAGCTTTCACTAGCGGGGGCCTTACCAACCCCGACACAGATACGCAGTATTTT. It specifies CASSKAFTSGGLTNPDTDTQYF.

There are many counts of this clonotype. V gene TRBV9 combines with J gene TRBJ2-7; possibly TRBD2 for D (6 bases). Germline CDR1 is SGDLS and CDR2 is YYNGEE. CDR3 size: 14 residues. V lost 2 bases and J lost 6, with 15 bases in between. Here the CDR3 reads CASSVIKEGGEQYF. The CDR3 DNA sequence: TGTGCCAGCAGCGTTATTAAGGAGGGAGGCGAGCAGTACTTC.

This clonotype appeared many times. The CDR3 sequence: CASSAGLATYEQYF. The CDR3 nucleotides are TGTGCCAGCAGCGCGGGACTAGCCACCTACGAGCAGTACTTC. The chain couples TRBV7-2 to TRBJ2-7, with TRBD2 matching over 9 bases. The V gene end was trimmed by 5 bases and the J gene end by 2 bases; junction bases not matched to a gene: 4. Per the germline V gene, CDR1 is SGHTA and CDR2 is FQGNSA. The CDR3 loop spans 14 amino acids.

Worth noting for this clonotype: A read error may be the cause here, since a much bigger clone is one base away. V gene TRBV5-6 combines with J gene TRBJ1-2; D is unresolved. This CDR3 region has 13 residues. Germline V gives CDR1 SGHDT, CDR2 YYEEEE. The CDR3 nucleotides are TGTGCCGGCAGACCTCCCCTCAACTATGGCTACACCTTC. Residues: CAGRPPLNYGYTF.

This clonotype was recorded at least ten times. V and J are TRBV12-3 or TRBV12-4 and TRBJ2-2; D is possibly TRBD2 (5 bases). The ends were cut back, 3 bases at V and 4 bases at J, with 21 bases in the middle. The CDR3 loop spans 18 amino acids. The CDR3: CASSFLYLAGLSTGELFF. In DNA, the CDR3 is TGTGCCAGCAGTTTTCTATATCTCGCGGGCTTATCCACCGGGGAGCTGTTTTTT.

The chain combines TRBV18 with TRBJ1-3, with D perhaps TRBD1 (5 bases). This CDR3 has 17 residues. Germline CDR1 KGHSH, CDR2 LQKENI. Trimming pared 2 bases from V and 2 bases from J, leaving 16 bases between. CDR3 residues: CASSPAGQGGAGNTIYF. The CDR3 region has the DNA TGTGCCAGCTCACCAGCGGGGCAGGGAGGTGCTGGAAACACCATATATTTT.

This clonotype was recorded at least ten times. The CDR3 region has the DNA TGTGCCAGCAGTATCTTAACCTCCACAGATACGCAGTATTTT. Translated: CASSILTSTDTQYF. The chain is built from TRBV6-1 and TRBJ2-3; unclear D gene. The CDR3 loop spans 14 amino acids. The V and J ends lost 5 bases and 2 bases respectively, with 11 bases between them. Germline-derived CDR1 and CDR2 are MNHNS and SASEGT.

This clonotype was recorded many times. V usage is TRBV12-3 or TRBV12-4 and J usage is TRBJ1-5; 9 bases are a match to TRBD1. This CDR3 is built from 16 residues. V trimming: 6 bases; J trimming: 3 bases; junction bases outside the gene matches: 9. CDR3 coding DNA: TGTGCCAGCAGCCCAGGACAGGGGCTCTTCAATCAGCCCCAGCATTTT. Encoded protein: CASSPGQGLFNQPQHF.

This clonotype was found many times. The CDR3 protein is CASSSGLAKNIQYF. CDR3 coding DNA: TGCGCCAGCAGCTCGGGACTAGCCAAAAACATTCAGTACTTC. The V gene is TRBV5-1, the J gene TRBJ2-4; D might be TRBD2 (6 bases). Looked up from germline, CDR1 is SGHRS and CDR2 is YFSETQ. V lost 3 bases to trimming and J lost 0 bases, with 7 bases between them. CDR3 size: 14 residues.

This clonotype occurred many times. V usage is TRBV19 and J usage is TRBJ2-6, with no clear D. Per germline, CDR1 LNHDA and CDR2 SQIVND (reference sequence). CDR3 length equals 15 residues. Trimming left V 5 bases short and J 2 bases short, with 10 bases between. Written as DNA, the CDR3 is TGTGCCAGTAGTCAGTTCGACACTGGGGCCAACGTCCTGACTTTC. Residues: CASSQFDTGANVLTF.

This clonotype was counted at least ten times. The chain uses TRBV20-1 and TRBJ2-4, with 10 bases matching TRBD1. CDR3 length: 14 residues. The germline V gene has CDR1 DFQATT and CDR2 SNEGSKA (reference sequence). V trimming: 5 bases; J trimming: 6 bases; junction bases outside the gene matches: 7. For the CDR3, the DNA is TGCAGTGCTTGGGACAGGGGAAGGGGAAACATTCAGTACTTC. Translating it yields CSAWDRGRGNIQYF.

This clonotype was seen ten or more times. V is TRBV12-3 or TRBV12-4 and J is TRBJ1-6, with TRBD1 identical over 8 bases. V lost 3 bases to trimming and J lost 9 bases; unmatched junction nucleotides: 13. CDR3 length equals 17 residues. The CDR3 region has the DNA TGTGCCAGCAGTTTGTCGATGACAGGGGATAGGGGTTCACCCCTCCACTTT. Translated: CASSLSMTGDRGSPLHF.

There are many counts of this clonotype. J is TRBJ1-4 and V is TRBV28; unclear D gene. Germline CDR1 MDHEN, CDR2 SYDVKM. Trimming stripped 5 bases from V and 8 bases from J, with 12 bases between. This CDR3 has 13 residues. The CDR3 region is CASSHPTPEKLFF. The CDR3 DNA is TGTGCCAGCAGTCACCCAACGCCAGAAAAACTGTTTTTT.

This clonotype was detected ten times or more. The chain is built from TRBV5-4 and TRBJ2-5; 11 bases are a match to TRBD2. CDR3 size: 16 residues. The trim removed 3 bases at V and 1 base at J, leaving 5 bases unmatched. Germline loops: CDR1 SGHNT, CDR2 YYREEE (reference sequence). The CDR3 region is CASSWGTSGAQETQYF. The CDR3 DNA is TGTGCCAGCAGCTGGGGGACTAGCGGAGCCCAAGAGACCCAGTACTTC.

Many counts were recorded for this clonotype. The chain recombines TRBV29-1 with TRBJ1-5; D unresolved. The CDR3 extends over 12 amino acids. The germline V gene has CDR1 SQVTM and CDR2 ANQGSEA. V lost 5 bases to trimming and J lost 2 bases, with 7 bases between them. The CDR3 region has the DNA TGCAGCGTTCGGGAGGGCAATCAGCCCCAGCATTTT. This sequence encodes CSVREGNQPQHF.

This clonotype appeared many times. This chain joins TRBV20-1 and TRBJ2-7, with 7 bases lining up with TRBD1. Trimming at V came to 3 bases and at J to 7 bases, leaving 15 bases not matched to a gene. Germline V gene lookup returns CDR1 DFQATT and CDR2 SNEGSKA (reference sequence). This CDR3 has 15 amino acids. CDR3 bases: TGCAGTGCTAGTCCTCGTTTCAGGGGGAGTGTTGAGCAGTACTTC. Protein: CSASPRFRGSVEQYF.

This clonotype appeared many times. J is TRBJ2-1 and V is TRBV12-3 or TRBV12-4; no clear D. The CDR3 covers 18 residues. V gave up 0 bases and J gave up 0 bases, with 15 bases separating them. The CDR3: CASSLAGFTGPSYNEQFF. In nucleotides, the CDR3 is TGTGCCAGCAGTTTAGCGGGGTTTACGGGCCCCTCCTACAATGAGCAGTTCTTC.

This clonotype came up many times. This CDR3 is CASSLARLDTQYF. The CDR3 nucleotides are TGTGCCAGCAGTTTGGCTAGACTAGATACGCAGTATTTT. This rearrangement joins TRBV28 to TRBJ2-3; D is uncertain. V gave up 3 bases and J gave up 5 bases, with 9 bases separating them. Germline V gives CDR1 MDHEN, CDR2 SYDVKM. The CDR3 consists of 13 residues.

At least ten counts were recorded for this clonotype. The chain couples TRBV5-8 to TRBJ2-1, with 12 bases lining up with TRBD2. Germline V gene data show CDR1 as SGHTS and CDR2 as YDEGEE. This CDR3 comprises 14 residues. The junction had 2 bases not matched to a gene; V was cut back by 3 bases and J by 7 bases. In DNA form, the CDR3 reads TGTGCCAGCAGCTCCGGACTAGCGGGGAATGAGCAGTTCTTC. It translates to CASSSGLAGNEQFF.